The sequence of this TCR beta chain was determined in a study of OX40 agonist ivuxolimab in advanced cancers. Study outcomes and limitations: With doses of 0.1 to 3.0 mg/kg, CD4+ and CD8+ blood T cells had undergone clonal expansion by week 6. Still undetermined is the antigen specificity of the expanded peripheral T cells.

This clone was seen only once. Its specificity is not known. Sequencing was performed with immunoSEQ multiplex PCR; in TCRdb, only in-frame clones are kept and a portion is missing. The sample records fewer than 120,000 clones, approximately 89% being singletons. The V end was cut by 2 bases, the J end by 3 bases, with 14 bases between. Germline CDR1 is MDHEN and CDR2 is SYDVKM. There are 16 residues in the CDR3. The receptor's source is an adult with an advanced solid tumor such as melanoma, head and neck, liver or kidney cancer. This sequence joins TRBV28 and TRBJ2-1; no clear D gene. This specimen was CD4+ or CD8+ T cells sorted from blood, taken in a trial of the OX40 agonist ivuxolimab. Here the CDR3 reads CASSLDPLRIYNEQFF. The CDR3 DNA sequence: TGTGCCAGCAGTTTAGACCCCTTGAGGATCTACAATGAGCAGTTCTTC.